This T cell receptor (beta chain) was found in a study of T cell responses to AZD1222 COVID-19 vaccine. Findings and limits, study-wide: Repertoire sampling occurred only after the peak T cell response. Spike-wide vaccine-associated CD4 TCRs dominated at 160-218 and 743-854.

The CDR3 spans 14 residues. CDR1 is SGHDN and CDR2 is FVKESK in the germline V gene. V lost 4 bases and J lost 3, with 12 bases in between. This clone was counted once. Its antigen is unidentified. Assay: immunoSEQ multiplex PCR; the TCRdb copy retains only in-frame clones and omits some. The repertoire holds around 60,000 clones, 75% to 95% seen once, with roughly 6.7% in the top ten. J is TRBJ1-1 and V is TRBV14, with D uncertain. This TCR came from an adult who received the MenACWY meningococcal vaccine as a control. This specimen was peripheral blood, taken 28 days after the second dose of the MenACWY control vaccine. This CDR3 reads CASSPFRRDTEAFF. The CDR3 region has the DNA TGTGCCAGCAGCCCCTTCCGGAGGGACACTGAAGCTTTCTTT. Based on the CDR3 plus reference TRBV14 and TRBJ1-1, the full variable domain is EAGVTQFPSHSVIEKGQTVTLRCDPISGHDNLYWYRRVMGKEIKFLLHFVKESKQDESGMPNNRFLAERTGGTYSTLKVQPAELEDSGVYFCASSPFRRDTEAFFGQGTRLTVV.